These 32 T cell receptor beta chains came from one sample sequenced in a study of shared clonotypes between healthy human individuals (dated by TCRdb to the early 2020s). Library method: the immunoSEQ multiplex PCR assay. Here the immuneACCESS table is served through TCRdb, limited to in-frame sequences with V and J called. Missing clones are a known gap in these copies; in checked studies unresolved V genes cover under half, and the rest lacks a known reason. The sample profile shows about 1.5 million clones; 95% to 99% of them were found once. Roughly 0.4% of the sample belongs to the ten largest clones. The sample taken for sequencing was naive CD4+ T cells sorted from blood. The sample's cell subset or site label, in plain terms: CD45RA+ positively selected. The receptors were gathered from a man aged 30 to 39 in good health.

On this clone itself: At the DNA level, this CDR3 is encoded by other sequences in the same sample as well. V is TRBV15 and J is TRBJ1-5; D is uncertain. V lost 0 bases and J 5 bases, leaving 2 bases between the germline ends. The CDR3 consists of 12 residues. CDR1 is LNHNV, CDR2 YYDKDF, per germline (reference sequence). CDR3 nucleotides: TGTGCCACCAGCAGAGACGATCAGCCCCAGCATTTT. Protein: CATSRDDQPQHF.

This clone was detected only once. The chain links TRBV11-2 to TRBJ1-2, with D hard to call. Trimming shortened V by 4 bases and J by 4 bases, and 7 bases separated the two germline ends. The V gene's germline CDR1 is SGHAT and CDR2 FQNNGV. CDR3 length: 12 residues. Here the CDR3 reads CASSSGSYGYTF. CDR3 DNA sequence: TGTGCCAGCAGCTCCGGGAGCTATGGCTACACCTTC.

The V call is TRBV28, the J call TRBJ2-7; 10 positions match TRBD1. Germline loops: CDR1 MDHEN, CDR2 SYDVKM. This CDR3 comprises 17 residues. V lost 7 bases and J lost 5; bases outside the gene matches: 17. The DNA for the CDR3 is TGTGCCAGCACCTCGGGGCTATCCGGGACAGGGGACAACGAGCAGTACTTC. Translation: CASTSGLSGTGDNEQYF.

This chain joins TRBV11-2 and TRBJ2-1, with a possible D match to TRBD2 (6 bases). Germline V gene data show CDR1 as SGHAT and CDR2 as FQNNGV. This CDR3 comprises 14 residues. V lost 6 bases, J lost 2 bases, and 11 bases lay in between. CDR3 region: CASSGGNAYNEQFF. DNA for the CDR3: TGTGCCAGCAGTGGCGGGAACGCCTACAATGAGCAGTTCTTC.

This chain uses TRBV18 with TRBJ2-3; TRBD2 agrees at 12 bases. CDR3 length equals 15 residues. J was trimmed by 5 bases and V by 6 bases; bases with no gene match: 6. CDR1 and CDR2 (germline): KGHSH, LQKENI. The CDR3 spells CASSLAGGPGDTQYF. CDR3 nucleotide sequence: TGTGCCAGCTCCCTAGCGGGAGGGCCGGGAGATACGCAGTATTTT.

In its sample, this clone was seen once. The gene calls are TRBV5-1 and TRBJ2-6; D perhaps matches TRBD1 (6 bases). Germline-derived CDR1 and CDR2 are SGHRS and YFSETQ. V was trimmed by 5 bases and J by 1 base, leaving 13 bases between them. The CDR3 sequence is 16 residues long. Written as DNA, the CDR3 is TGCGCCAGCAGTTTTTCCACAGGGTCTGGGGCCAACGTCCTGACTTTC. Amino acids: CASSFSTGSGANVLTF.

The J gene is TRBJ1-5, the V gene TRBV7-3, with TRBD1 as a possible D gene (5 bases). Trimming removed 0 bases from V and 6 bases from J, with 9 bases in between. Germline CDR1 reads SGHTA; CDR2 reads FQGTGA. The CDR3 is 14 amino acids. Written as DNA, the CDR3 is TGTGCCAGCAGCTTAACAGGGGTAGGTCAGCCCCAGCATTTT. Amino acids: CASSLTGVGQPQHF.

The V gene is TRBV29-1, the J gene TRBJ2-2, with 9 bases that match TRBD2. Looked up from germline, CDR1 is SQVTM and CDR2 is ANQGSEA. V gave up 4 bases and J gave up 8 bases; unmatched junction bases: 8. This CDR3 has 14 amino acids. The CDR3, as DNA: TGCAGCGTTGGTAGCGGGAGCTTAGCGGGGGAGCTGTTTTTT. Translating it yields CSVGSGSLAGELFF.

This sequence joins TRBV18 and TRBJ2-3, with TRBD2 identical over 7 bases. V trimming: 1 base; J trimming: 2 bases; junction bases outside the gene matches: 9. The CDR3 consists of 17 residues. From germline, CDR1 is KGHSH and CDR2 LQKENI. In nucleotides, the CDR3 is TGTGCCAGCTCACCACTCCCTAGCGGACTTCCCACAGATACGCAGTATTTT. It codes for CASSPLPSGLPTDTQYF.

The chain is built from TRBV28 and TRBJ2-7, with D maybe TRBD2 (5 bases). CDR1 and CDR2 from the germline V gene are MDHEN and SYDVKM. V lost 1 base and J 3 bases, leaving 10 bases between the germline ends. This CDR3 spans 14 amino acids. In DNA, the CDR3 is TGTGCCAGCAGTTTATTGGAGGCCGGCTACGAGCAGTACTTC. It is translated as CASSLLEAGYEQYF.

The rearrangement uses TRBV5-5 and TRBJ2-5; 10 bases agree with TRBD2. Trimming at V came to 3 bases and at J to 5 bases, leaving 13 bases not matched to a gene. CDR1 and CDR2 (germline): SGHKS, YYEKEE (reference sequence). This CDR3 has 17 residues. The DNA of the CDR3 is TGTGCCAGCAGCTCGGGGGGCCTAGCGGGAGTTCACGAGACCCAGTACTTC. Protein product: CASSSGGLAGVHETQYF.

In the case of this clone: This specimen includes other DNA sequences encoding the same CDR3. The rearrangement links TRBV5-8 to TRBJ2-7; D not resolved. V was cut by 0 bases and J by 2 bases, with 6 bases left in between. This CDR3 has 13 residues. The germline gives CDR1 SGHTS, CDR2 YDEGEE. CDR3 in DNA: TGTGCCAGCAGCTTGGCCGGAACCTACGAGCAGTACTTC. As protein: CASSLAGTYEQYF.

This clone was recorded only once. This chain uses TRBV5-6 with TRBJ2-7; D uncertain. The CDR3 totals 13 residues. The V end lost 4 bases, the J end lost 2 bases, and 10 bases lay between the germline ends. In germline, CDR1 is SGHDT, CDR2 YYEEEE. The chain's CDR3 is CASSRFPAYEQYF. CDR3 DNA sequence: TGTGCCAGCAGCCGTTTTCCGGCCTACGAGCAGTACTTC.

Written as DNA, the CDR3 is TGTGCCAGCAGCGTAGAACGCGGGAGCCACTACGAGCAGTACTTC. It yields the protein CASSVERGSHYEQYF. The V call is TRBV9, the J call TRBJ2-7; TRBD2 matches 7 bases. The CDR3 runs 15 residues. CDR1 is SGDLS, CDR2 YYNGEE, per germline. The V segment lost 0 bases and the J segment 3 bases; nucleotides outside the gene matches: 6.

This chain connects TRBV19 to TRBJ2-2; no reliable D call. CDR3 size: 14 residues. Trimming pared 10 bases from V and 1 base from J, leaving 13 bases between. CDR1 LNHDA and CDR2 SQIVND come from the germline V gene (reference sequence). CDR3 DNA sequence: TGTGCCATCTCGCCGGATGGGAACACCGGGGAGCTGTTTTTT. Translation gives CAISPDGNTGELFF.

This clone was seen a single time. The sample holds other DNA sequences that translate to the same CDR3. The CDR3 bases are TGCGCCAGCAGCCAAGAACTTACGGATACGCAGTATTTT. Translation: CASSQELTDTQYF. V gene TRBV4-1 combines with J gene TRBJ2-3, with D uncertain. Germline-derived CDR1 and CDR2 are MGHRA and YSYEKL. This CDR3 spans 13 amino acids. The V end was cut by 0 bases, the J end by 6 bases, with 7 bases between.

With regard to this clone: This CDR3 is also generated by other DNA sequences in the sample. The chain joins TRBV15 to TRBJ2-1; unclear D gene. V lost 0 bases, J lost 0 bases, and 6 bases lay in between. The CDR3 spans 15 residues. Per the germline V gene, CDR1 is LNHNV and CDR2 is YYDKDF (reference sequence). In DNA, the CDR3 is TGTGCCACCAGCAGAGAAGGAAGCTCCTACAATGAGCAGTTCTTC. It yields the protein CATSREGSSYNEQFF.

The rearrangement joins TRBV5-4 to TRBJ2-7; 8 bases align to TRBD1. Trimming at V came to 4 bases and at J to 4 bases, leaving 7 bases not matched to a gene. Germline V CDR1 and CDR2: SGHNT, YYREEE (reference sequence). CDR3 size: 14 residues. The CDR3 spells CASSARGRLYEQYF. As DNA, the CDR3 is TGTGCCAGCAGCGCCAGGGGGCGGTTATACGAGCAGTACTTC.

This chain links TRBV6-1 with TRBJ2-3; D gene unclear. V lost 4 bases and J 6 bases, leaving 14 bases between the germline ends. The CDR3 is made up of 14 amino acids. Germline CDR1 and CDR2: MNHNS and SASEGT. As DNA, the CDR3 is TGTGCCAGCAGTGTAATTAGGTATGGTGATACGCAGTATTTT. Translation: CASSVIRYGDTQYF.

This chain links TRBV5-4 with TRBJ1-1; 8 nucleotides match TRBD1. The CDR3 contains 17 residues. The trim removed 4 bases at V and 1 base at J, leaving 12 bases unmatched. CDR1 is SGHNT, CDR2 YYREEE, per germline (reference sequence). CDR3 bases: TGTGCCAGCAGCACGGAATCAGGGGGCAACAAGAACACTGAAGCTTTCTTT. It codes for CASSTESGGNKNTEAFF.

As DNA, the CDR3 is TGTGCCAGTAGTATGTTGGGGAGCTCCTACAATGAGCAGTTCTTC. Protein sequence: CASSMLGSSYNEQFF. The J gene is TRBJ2-1, the V gene TRBV19, with TRBD2 as a possible D gene (5 bases). Trimming stripped 3 bases from V and 0 bases from J, with 9 bases between. The germline V gene encodes CDR1 LNHDA and CDR2 SQIVND (reference sequence). The CDR3 runs to 15 residues. The whole variable domain, remainder taken from reference TRBV19 and TRBJ2-1, is DGGITQSPKYLFRKEGQNVTLSCEQNLNHDAMYWYRQDPGQGLRLIYYSQIVNDFQKGDIAEGYSVSREKKESFPLTVTSAQKNPTAFYLCASSMLGSSYNEQFFGPGTRLTVL.

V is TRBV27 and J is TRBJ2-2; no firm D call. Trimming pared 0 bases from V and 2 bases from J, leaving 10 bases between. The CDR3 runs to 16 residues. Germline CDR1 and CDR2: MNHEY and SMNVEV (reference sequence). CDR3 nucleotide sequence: TGTGCCAGCAGTTTATCTGCGAGGAGAAACACCGGGGAGCTGTTTTTT. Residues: CASSLSARRNTGELFF.

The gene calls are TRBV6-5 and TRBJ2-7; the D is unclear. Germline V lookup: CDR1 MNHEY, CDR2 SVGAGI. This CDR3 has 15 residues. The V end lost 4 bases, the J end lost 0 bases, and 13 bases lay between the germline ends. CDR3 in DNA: TGTGCCAGCAGTTCCCCTCCGGGCCACTCCTACGAGCAGTACTTC. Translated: CASSSPPGHSYEQYF.

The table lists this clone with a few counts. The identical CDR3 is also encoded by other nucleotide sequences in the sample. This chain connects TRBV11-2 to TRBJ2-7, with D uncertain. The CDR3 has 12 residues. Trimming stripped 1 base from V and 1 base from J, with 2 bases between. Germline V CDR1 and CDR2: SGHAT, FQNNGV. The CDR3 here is CASSLGSYEQYF. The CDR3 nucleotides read TGTGCCAGCAGCTTAGGGTCCTACGAGCAGTACTTC.

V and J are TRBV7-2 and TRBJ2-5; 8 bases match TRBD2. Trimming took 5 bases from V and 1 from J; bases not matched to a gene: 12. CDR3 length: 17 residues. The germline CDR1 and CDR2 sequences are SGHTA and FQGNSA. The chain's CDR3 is CASSIQPSSGSQETQYF. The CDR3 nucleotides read TGTGCCAGCAGCATCCAACCGTCTAGCGGGTCCCAAGAGACCCAGTACTTC.

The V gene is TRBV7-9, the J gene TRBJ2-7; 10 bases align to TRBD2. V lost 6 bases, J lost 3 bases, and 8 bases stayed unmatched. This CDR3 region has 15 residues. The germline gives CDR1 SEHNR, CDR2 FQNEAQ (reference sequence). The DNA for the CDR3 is TGTGCCAGCAGTTCCAGGACTAGCGGTATCTACGAGCAGTACTTC. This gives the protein CASSSRTSGIYEQYF. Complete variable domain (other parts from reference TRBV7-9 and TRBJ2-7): DTGVSQNPRHKITKRGQNVTFRCDPISEHNRLYWYRQTLGQGPEFLTYFQNEAQLEKSRLLSDRFSAERPKGSFSTLEIQRTEQGDSAMYLCASSSRTSGIYEQYFGPGTRLTVT.

The CDR3 sequence: CASSFLAGGRSYNEQFF. CDR3 bases: TGTGCCAGCAGCTTCCTAGCGGGAGGTCGCTCCTACAATGAGCAGTTCTTC. The gene calls are TRBV7-2 and TRBJ2-1; the match to TRBD2 covers 11 bases. V shed 3 bases and J 0 bases; nucleotides not matched to a gene: 4. CDR3 length equals 17 residues. Germline assignment: CDR1 SGHTA and CDR2 FQGNSA.

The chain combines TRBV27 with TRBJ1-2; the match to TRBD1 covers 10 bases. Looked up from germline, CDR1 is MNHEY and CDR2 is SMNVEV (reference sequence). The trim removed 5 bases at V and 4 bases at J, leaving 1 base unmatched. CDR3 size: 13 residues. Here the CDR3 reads CASSRDRGYGYTF. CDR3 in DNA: TGTGCCAGCAGTCGGGACAGGGGCTATGGCTACACCTTC.

CDR3 residues: CASSIRGDRYQPQHF. The CDR3 nucleotides are TGTGCCAGTAGTATCCGAGGGGACAGATATCAGCCCCAGCATTTT. This chain connects TRBV19 to TRBJ1-5; TRBD1 matches at 7 bases. This CDR3 has 15 amino acids. The germline CDR1 and CDR2 sequences are LNHDA and SQIVND (reference sequence). J was trimmed by 5 bases and V by 3 bases; bases with no gene match: 7.

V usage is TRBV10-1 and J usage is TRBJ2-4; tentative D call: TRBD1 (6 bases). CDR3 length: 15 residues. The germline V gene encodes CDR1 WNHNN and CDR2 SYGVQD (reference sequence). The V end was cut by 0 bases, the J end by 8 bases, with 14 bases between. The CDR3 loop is CASSESVQGRDIQYF. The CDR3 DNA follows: TGCGCCAGCAGTGAGTCGGTCCAGGGGCGGGACATTCAGTACTTC.

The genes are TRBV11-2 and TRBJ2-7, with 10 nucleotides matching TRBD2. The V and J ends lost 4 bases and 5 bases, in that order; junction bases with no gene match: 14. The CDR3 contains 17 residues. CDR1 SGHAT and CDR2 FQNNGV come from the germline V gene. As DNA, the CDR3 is TGTGCCAGCAGCTCCCGGCTAGCGGGAGCCGCTGGGGACGAGCAGTACTTC. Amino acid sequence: CASSSRLAGAAGDEQYF.

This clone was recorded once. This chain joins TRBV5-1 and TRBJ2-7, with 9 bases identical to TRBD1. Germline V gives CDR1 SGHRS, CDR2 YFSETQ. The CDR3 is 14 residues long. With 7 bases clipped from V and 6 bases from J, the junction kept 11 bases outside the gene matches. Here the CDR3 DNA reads TGCGCCAGCCGAAGGGGGACAGGGAGAGGCGAGCAGTACTTC. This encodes CASRRGTGRGEQYF.